Listed below are T cell receptor beta chains from one sample, sequenced in a study of cytomegalovirus exposure and HLA in healthy donors. TCRdb's table, derived via immunoSEQ multiplex PCR, lists solely in-frame clones and lacks some. This table has about 110,000 clones, around 70% appearing once. What was sequenced was PBMCs. Receptor source: a man aged 35-49 years in good health and CMV-seropositive. Each CDR3 is given with its conserved first and last residue. The order of the fields is V gene, CDR3 protein.

V gene: TRBV9
CDR3 protein: CASSGRAGSREVETQYF

V gene: TRBV10-1
CDR3 protein: CASSDMGARETQYF

V gene: TRBV27
CDR3 protein: CASSPRGNTEAFF

V gene: TRBV6-4
CDR3 protein: CASSYLRGGTNEKLFF

V gene: TRBV25-1
CDR3 protein: CASSEQGTYGYTF

V gene: TRBV5-4
CDR3 protein: CASSLDGRATEQFF

V gene: TRBV12-5
CDR3 protein: CASGCRDIYEQYF

V gene: TRBV10-2
CDR3 protein: CASSLAVITDTQYF

V gene: TRBV10-3
CDR3 protein: CAIRDGTSGSYNEQFF

V gene: TRBV4-2
CDR3 protein: CASSQGLTTSTDTQYF

V gene: TRBV6-4
CDR3 protein: CASSELAGEGNEQFF

V gene: TRBV7-6
CDR3 protein: CASSSLAGRGVWNEQFF

V gene: TRBV5-1
CDR3 protein: CASSPDHGTQETQYF

V gene: TRBV30
CDR3 protein: CAWNLLAGVDTQYF

V gene: TRBV4-2
CDR3 protein: CASSQATANYGYTF

V gene: TRBV30
CDR3 protein: CAWRGGDNSPLHF

V gene: TRBV7-3
CDR3 protein: CASSRDRGGNNEQFF

V gene: TRBV7-2
CDR3 protein: CASSLRGRNTEAFF

V gene: TRBV19
CDR3 protein: CASTRGPLGTEAFF

V gene: TRBV29-1
CDR3 protein: CSVETRASSYEQYF

V gene: TRBV10-1
CDR3 protein: CASSLGTGRGETQYF

V gene: TRBV9
CDR3 protein: CASSVGRGGNYEQYF

V gene: TRBV5-8
CDR3 protein: CASSLQSSYEQYF

V gene: TRBV5-1
CDR3 protein: CASSLVPSGAGGADTQYF

V gene: TRBV30
CDR3 protein: CAWMTGGGGNTIYF

V gene: TRBV19
CDR3 protein: CASTGRHSGTDTQYF

V gene: TRBV11-2
CDR3 protein: CASSLDWRLDRSGELFF

V gene: TRBV4-3
CDR3 protein: CASSQDWGRGPGANVLTF

V gene: TRBV4-1
CDR3 protein: CASSQKTSDSYEQYF

V gene: TRBV5-1
CDR3 protein: CASSPARTSGLTDEQFF

V gene: TRBV10-3
CDR3 protein: CAISDGTGNQPQHF

V gene: TRBV9
CDR3 protein: CASSREGTTEAFF

V gene: TRBV30
CDR3 protein: CACNRAGELFF

V gene: TRBV7-2
CDR3 protein: CASESSGNTIYF

V gene: TRBV10-2
CDR3 protein: CASSGGASGPTDTQYF

V gene: TRBV5-1
CDR3 protein: CASSLDIYGYTF

V gene: TRBV10-3
CDR3 protein: CAISESRDRGHEQFF

V gene: TRBV5-4
CDR3 protein: CASSARVVGVDEQFF

V gene: TRBV13
CDR3 protein: CASSLRLAEYNEQFF

V gene: TRBV7-2
CDR3 protein: CASSLGLVDYGYTF

V gene: TRBV6-5
CDR3 protein: CASGLSRNEQFF

V gene: TRBV19
CDR3 protein: CASREGGDQPQHF

V gene: TRBV7-6
CDR3 protein: CASSSSGTGELFF

V gene: TRBV9
CDR3 protein: CASSGPITGGLETQYF

V gene: TRBV25-1
CDR3 protein: CASSTLTGELRKETQYF

V gene: TRBV5-1
CDR3 protein: CASSLRLAGVETQYF

V gene: TRBV6-5
CDR3 protein: CASSYSRTGGFIQYF

V gene: TRBV19
CDR3 protein: CASSVGTGGEKLFF

V gene: TRBV5-5
CDR3 protein: CASSLDWNEQFF

V gene: TRBV4-3
CDR3 protein: CASSQRLAGGPSNTQYF

V gene: TRBV6-5
CDR3 protein: CASRLDISYYEQYF

V gene: TRBV5-4
CDR3 protein: CASSLDPPGSNQPQHF

V gene: TRBV5-4
CDR3 protein: CASTPGSGANVLTF

V gene: TRBV7-3
CDR3 protein: CASSLWPPSGGANTGELFF

V gene: TRBV7-7
CDR3 protein: CASSPSSGGLNTGELFF